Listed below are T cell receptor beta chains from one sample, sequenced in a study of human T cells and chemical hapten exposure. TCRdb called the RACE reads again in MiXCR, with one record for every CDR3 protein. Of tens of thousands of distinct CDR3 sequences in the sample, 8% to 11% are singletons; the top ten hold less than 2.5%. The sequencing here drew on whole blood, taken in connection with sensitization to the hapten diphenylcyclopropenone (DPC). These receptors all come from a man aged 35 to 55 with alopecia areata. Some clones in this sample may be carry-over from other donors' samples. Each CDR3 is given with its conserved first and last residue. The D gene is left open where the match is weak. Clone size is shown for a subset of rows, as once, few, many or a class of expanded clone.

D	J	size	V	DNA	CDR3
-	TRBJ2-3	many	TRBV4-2	TGTGCCAGCAGCCAAGGTGGTGGCGCGGGGATGGGTACGCAGTATTTT	CASSQGGGAGMGTQYF
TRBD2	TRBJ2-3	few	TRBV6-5	TGTGCCAGCAGTTACCGTCCTAGCGGGACGGGCACAGATACGCAGTATTTT	CASSYRPSGTGTDTQYF
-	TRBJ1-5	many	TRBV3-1	TGTGCCAGCAGCTTCGGACAGCATAGCAATCAGCCCCAGCATTTT	CASSFGQHSNQPQHF
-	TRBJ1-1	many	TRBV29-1	TGCAGCGCGCGGGAGCTGGATACTGAAGCTTTCTTT	CSARELDTEAFF
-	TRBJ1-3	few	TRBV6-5	TGTGCCAGCAGTCGGGACGGATCCTCTGGAAACACCATATATTTT	CASSRDGSSGNTIYF
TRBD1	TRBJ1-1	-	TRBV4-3	TGCGCCAGCAGCCAAGGCGGACAGGCAAAAACTGAAGCTTTCTTT	CASSQGGQAKTEAFF
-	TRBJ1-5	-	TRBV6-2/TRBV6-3	TGTGCCAGCAGCCCCAGGGTAATCAATCAGCCCCAGCATTTT	CASSPRVINQPQHF
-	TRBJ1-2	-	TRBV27	TGTGCCAGCAGTTCTCGTTCAATGGGGAGGGGCTACACCTTC	CASSSRSMGRGYTF
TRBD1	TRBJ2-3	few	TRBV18	TGTGCCAGCTCACCAGGACAGGTCACAGATACGCAGTATTTT	CASSPGQVTDTQYF
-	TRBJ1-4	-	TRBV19	TGTGCCAGTAGTTGGGGGAGTGGTGAAAAACTGTTTTTT	CASSWGSGEKLFF
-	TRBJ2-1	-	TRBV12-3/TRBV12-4	TGTGCCAGCAGTTTATCGGCTGAGGGTATTTACAATGAGCAGTTCTTC	CASSLSAEGIYNEQFF
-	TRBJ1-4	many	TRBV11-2	TGTGCCAGCAGCTTAGAGGGCCAGCTTGAAAAACTGTTTTTT	CASSLEGQLEKLFF
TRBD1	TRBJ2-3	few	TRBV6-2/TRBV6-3	TGTGCCAGCAGTTACGGCCCACAGGGGACCACAGATACGCAGTATTTT	CASSYGPQGTTDTQYF
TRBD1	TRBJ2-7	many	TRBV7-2	TGTGCCAGCAGCTTAAGGACAGGGGATCCCCTCTACGAGCAGTACTTC	CASSLRTGDPLYEQYF
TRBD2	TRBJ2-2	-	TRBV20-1	TGCAGTGCCTCCCGGGGAAGCGGGAGCCCCGCCGGGGAGCTGTTTTTT	CSASRGSGSPAGELFF
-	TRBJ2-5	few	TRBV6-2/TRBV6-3	TGTGCCAGCAGTTACTCCCAATACCAGTACTTC	CASSYSQYQYF
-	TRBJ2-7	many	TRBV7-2	TGTGCCAGCAGCTTGGGCGAGAGCTCCTACGAGCAGTACTTC	CASSLGESSYEQYF
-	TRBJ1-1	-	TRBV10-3	TGTGCCATCAGTGAGTCCGATCCGAGGGACACTGAAGCTTTCTTT	CAISESDPRDTEAFF
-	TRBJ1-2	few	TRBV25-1	TGTGCCAGCACCGAGACAGACTATTATGGCTACACCTTC	CASTETDYYGYTF
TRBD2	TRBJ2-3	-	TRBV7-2	TGTGCCAGCAGCTTAAGGGGGACTAGCGGGACCGCAGATACGCAGTATTTT	CASSLRGTSGTADTQYF
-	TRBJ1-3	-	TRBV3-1	TGTGCCAGCACCCGCACACCTGGAAACACCATATATTTT	CASTRTPGNTIYF
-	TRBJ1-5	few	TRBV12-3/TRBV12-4	TGTGCCAGCAGCTCAGTAGGAAAGTCCCAGCATTTT	CASSSVGKSQHF
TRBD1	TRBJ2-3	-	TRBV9	TGTGCCAGCAGCGTGAAATTAGGACAGGGATTCACAGATACGCAGTATTTT	CASSVKLGQGFTDTQYF
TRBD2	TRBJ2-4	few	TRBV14	TGTGCCAGCAGTCCTAGCGGGATACTTACCAAAAACATTCAGTACTTC	CASSPSGILTKNIQYF
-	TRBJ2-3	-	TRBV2	TGTGCCAGCAGTGAAAAGGGGATAGGCACAGATACGCAGTATTTT	CASSEKGIGTDTQYF
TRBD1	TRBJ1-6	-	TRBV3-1	TGTGCCAGCAGCCAAGGAGGGGGCAGGTCACCCCTCCACTTT	CASSQGGGRSPLHF
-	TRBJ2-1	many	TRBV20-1	TGCAGTGCTAGAGGGAACTATGAGCAGTTCTTC	CSARGNYEQFF
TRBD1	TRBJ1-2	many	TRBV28	TGTGCCAGCAGTTTGGCCGGACAGGGAAACTATGGCTACACCTTC	CASSLAGQGNYGYTF
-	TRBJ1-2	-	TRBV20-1	TGCAGTGCTAGAGTGACAGCCCATGGCTACACCTTC	CSARVTAHGYTF
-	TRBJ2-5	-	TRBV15	TGTGCCACCAGCAGAGATGTTCCTGGCGGGACTCTATCAGAGACCCAGTACTTC	CATSRDVPGGTLSETQYF
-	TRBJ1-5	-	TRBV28	TGTGCCAGCACACCCCCGGGGGTTCAGCCCCAGCATTTT	CASTPPGVQPQHF
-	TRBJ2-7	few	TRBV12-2	TGTGCAAGTCGCTGCCGGGACAGGGTGTCCTACGAGCAGTACTTC	CASRCRDRVSYEQYF
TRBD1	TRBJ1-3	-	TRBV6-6	TGTGCCAGCAGCCGCAACCGGGACAGCTCTGGAAACACCATATATTTT	CASSRNRDSSGNTIYF
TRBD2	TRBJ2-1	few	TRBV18	TGTGCCAGCTCAAGGACTAGCGGGAGGGCCCTCGATGAGCAGTTCTTC	CASSRTSGRALDEQFF
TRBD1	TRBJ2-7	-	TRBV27	TGTGCCAGCAAACAGGGGGCGGGGATCTACGAGCAGTACTTC	CASKQGAGIYEQYF
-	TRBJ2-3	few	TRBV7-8	TGTGCCAGCAGCTTCCGGGTCGAGAGGGGTACGCAGTATTTT	CASSFRVERGTQYF
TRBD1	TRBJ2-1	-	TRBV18	TGTGCCAGCTCACCAGTCGACAGGGGGCATGAGCAGTTCTTC	CASSPVDRGHEQFF
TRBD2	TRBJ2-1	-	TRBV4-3	TGCGCCAGCAGTGTCAGCGGGAGCACCTACAATGAGCAGTTCTTC	CASSVSGSTYNEQFF
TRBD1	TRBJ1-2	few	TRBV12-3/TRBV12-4	TGTGCCAGCAGCCGGGACAGGGCTGGCTACACCTTC	CASSRDRAGYTF
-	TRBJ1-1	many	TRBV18	TGTGCCAGCTCACCTCCCAGCCAGAAAGACACTGAAGCTTTCTTT	CASSPPSQKDTEAFF
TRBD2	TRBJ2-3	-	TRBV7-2	TGTGCCAGCAGCTTAGGACTAGCGGGTACGCAGTATTTT	CASSLGLAGTQYF
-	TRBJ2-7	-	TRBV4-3	TGCGCCAGCAGCCAAGAAGTTCGGACAATTGCCTACGAGCAGTACTTC	CASSQEVRTIAYEQYF
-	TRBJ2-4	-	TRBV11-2	TGTGCCAGCAGCTTTGTAGCCAAAAACATTCAGTACTTC	CASSFVAKNIQYF
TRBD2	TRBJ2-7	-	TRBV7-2	TGTGCCAGCACCCCACGCGGGAGTGAAGGTCCTAGGAACGAGCAGTACTTC	CASTPRGSEGPRNEQYF
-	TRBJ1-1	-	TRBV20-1	TGCAGTGCTCCCGGCGCGCCGGACACTGAAGCTTTCTTT	CSAPGAPDTEAFF
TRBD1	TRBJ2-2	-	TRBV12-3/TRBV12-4	TGTGCCAGCAGGCGACAGGGCACCGGGGAGCTGTTTTTT	CASRRQGTGELFF
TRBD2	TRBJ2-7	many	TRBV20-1	TGCAGTGCTAGCGGGAGGGACCCCTACGAGCAGTACTTC	CSASGRDPYEQYF